The entry below gives a single TCR beta chain sequence along with its context. 60 Vbeta and 13 Jbeta primers were used in PCR. TCRdb keeps only in-frame clones here, not all; method: immunoSEQ multiplex PCR. The sample includes around 180,000 clones, roughly 86% of them seen just once. The sample belongs to a study of cytomegalovirus exposure and HLA in healthy donors. The specimen was PBMCs. The receptor was isolated from a girl between 10 and 17 years old in good health and CMV-seropositive.

CDR3 sequence: CASSVPGPGYGYTF. CDR3 nucleotides: TGCGCCAGCAGCGTTCCAGGGCCCGGCTATGGCTACACCTTC. The rearrangement uses TRBV5-1 and TRBJ1-2; tentatively, D is TRBD1 (5 bases). The germline gives CDR1 SGHRS, CDR2 YFSETQ. The germline V and J ends were trimmed by 4 bases and 4 bases, with 14 bases remaining between them. This CDR3 is built from 14 residues.